A selection of T cell receptor beta chains follows, all from one sample in a study of identifying expanded T cells in peripheral blood. The assay was immunoSEQ multiplex PCR, and TCRdb's table has in-frame clones only and misses some. The sample yields under 85,000 clones, 84% seen once. Specimen: blood. The receptors originated from a person aged 18 to 75 in good health. CDR3s include the opening cysteine and the closing phenylalanine or tryptophan. Each record gives: clone size, J gene, D gene, V gene, CDR3 protein, CDR3 DNA. The D gene is left open where the match is weak. Clone size appears in some rows only: once, few, many, or a class for an expanded clone.

size: .
J: TRBJ2-3
D: TRBD2
V: TRBV7-9
CDR3: CASSGLAGEGFSTDTQYF
DNA: TGTGCCAGCAGCGGACTAGCGGGAGAGGGATTTAGCACAGATACGCAGTATTTT

size: .
J: TRBJ2-7
D: .
V: TRBV28
CDR3: CASSEHNQGNEQYF
DNA: TGTGCCAGCAGTGAGCACAACCAGGGCAACGAGCAGTACTTC

size: .
J: TRBJ2-3
D: .
V: TRBV5-1
CDR3: CASSPRLKRADTQYF
DNA: TGCGCCAGCAGCCCGAGACTAAAAAGGGCAGATACGCAGTATTTT

size: .
J: TRBJ1-1
D: TRBD1
V: TRBV30
CDR3: CAWGDSLREAFF
DNA: TGTGCCTGGGGGGACAGCCTCCGGGAGGCTTTCTTT

size: .
J: TRBJ2-6
D: .
V: TRBV7-2
CDR3: CASSLVGGGSGANVLTF
DNA: TGTGCCAGCAGCTTAGTTGGAGGGGGCTCTGGGGCCAACGTCCTGACTTTC

size: .
J: TRBJ2-3
D: .
V: TRBV29-1
CDR3: CSVAKGGTDTQYF
DNA: TGCAGCGTTGCAAAGGGAGGAACAGATACGCAGTATTTT

size: .
J: TRBJ2-1
D: TRBD2
V: TRBV27
CDR3: CASSGRAGNEQFF
DNA: TGTGCCAGCAGCGGGAGGGCTGGCAATGAGCAGTTCTTC

size: .
J: TRBJ2-1
D: TRBD2
V: TRBV6-5
CDR3: CASRTGTSNEQFF
DNA: TGTGCCAGTAGAACCGGGACTAGTAATGAGCAGTTCTTC

size: .
J: TRBJ2-7
D: TRBD1
V: TRBV6-5
CDR3: CASSPGQGAVYEQYF
DNA: TGTGCCAGCAGTCCAGGACAGGGGGCTGTTTACGAGCAGTACTTC

size: .
J: TRBJ1-1
D: TRBD1
V: TRBV19
CDR3: CASSIVQGGKEAFF
DNA: TGTGCCAGTAGTATAGTCCAGGGGGGGAAGGAAGCTTTCTTT

size: .
J: TRBJ2-1
D: TRBD2
V: TRBV6-6
CDR3: CASSTGTSGYNEQFF
DNA: TGTGCCAGCAGTACCGGGACTAGCGGCTACAATGAGCAGTTCTTC

size: .
J: TRBJ1-5
D: TRBD1
V: TRBV4-1
CDR3: CASSQEVTGGSQPQHF
DNA: TGCGCCAGCAGCCAAGAGGTGACAGGGGGAAGTCAGCCCCAGCATTTT

size: once
J: TRBJ2-1
D: .
V: TRBV7-2
CDR3: CASSPSPGWGYEQFF
DNA: TGTGCCAGCAGCCCAAGCCCGGGGTGGGGATATGAGCAGTTCTTC

size: .
J: TRBJ1-3
D: .
V: TRBV19
CDR3: CASSIGGRFSGNTIYF
DNA: TGTGCCAGTAGTATCGGCGGACGGTTCTCTGGAAACACCATATATTTT

size: .
J: TRBJ1-5
D: TRBD1
V: TRBV6-6
CDR3: CASSYTGTGGNQPQHF
DNA: TGTGCCAGCAGTTACACCGGGACAGGGGGCAATCAGCCCCAGCATTTT

size: .
J: TRBJ2-1
D: .
V: TRBV7-2
CDR3: CASSLFGPMLHEQFF
DNA: TGTGCCAGCAGCTTATTTGGCCCAATGCTACATGAGCAGTTCTTC

size: .
J: TRBJ2-1
D: .
V: TRBV4-2
CDR3: CASSQGGPFDEQFF
DNA: TGTGCCAGCAGCCAAGGGGGCCCTTTCGATGAGCAGTTCTTC

size: .
J: TRBJ2-5
D: .
V: TRBV7-3
CDR3: CASSLSPLQETQYF
DNA: TGTGCCAGCAGCTTATCCCCGCTCCAAGAGACCCAGTACTTC

size: .
J: TRBJ1-1
D: TRBD1
V: TRBV9
CDR3: CASSPGGQHAEAFF
DNA: TGTGCCAGCAGCCCTGGGGGACAGCACGCTGAAGCTTTCTTT

size: .
J: TRBJ2-7
D: TRBD2
V: TRBV7-2
CDR3: CASSLVLREGYEQYF
DNA: TGTGCCAGCAGCTTAGTTCTGCGGGAGGGCTACGAGCAGTACTTC

size: .
J: TRBJ1-1
D: .
V: TRBV7-6
CDR3: CASSPPNNIKEAFF
DNA: TGTGCCAGCAGCCCCCCCAACAATATAAAAGAAGCTTTCTTT

size: .
J: TRBJ2-5
D: .
V: TRBV19
CDR3: CASKQIGNMETQYF
DNA: TGTGCCAGTAAACAAATTGGGAATATGGAGACCCAGTACTTC

size: few
J: TRBJ1-1
D: .
V: TRBV25-1
CDR3: CASRPPWDKNTEAFF
DNA: TGTGCCAGCCGCCCCCCCTGGGACAAAAACACTGAAGCTTTCTTT

size: .
J: TRBJ1-2
D: TRBD1
V: TRBV19
CDR3: CASSIPGDRENYGYTF
DNA: TGTGCCAGTAGTATACCCGGCGACAGGGAGAACTATGGCTACACCTTC

size: .
J: TRBJ2-1
D: TRBD2
V: TRBV5-4
CDR3: CASSLEAGVMGQFF
DNA: TGTGCCAGCAGCTTGGAGGCGGGAGTCATGGGGCAGTTCTTC

size: .
J: TRBJ2-5
D: .
V: TRBV9
CDR3: CASSAWTGEETQYF
DNA: TGTGCCAGCAGCGCCTGGACGGGGGAAGAGACCCAGTACTTC

size: .
J: TRBJ2-7
D: .
V: TRBV7-8
CDR3: CASSLAGPAPYEQYF
DNA: TGTGCCAGCAGCTTAGCCGGCCCCGCCCCCTACGAGCAGTACTTC

size: .
J: TRBJ1-4
D: .
V: TRBV18
CDR3: CASSPRGPEKLFF
DNA: TGTGCCAGCTCCCCTCGGGGCCCCGAAAAACTGTTTTTT

size: once
J: TRBJ1-2
D: .
V: TRBV2
CDR3: CASSGRRDGYTF
DNA: TGTGCCAGCAGTGGAAGGCGGGATGGCTACACCTTC

size: .
J: TRBJ1-5
D: .
V: TRBV19
CDR3: CASSGQGTQPQHF
DNA: TGTGCCAGTAGTGGCCAGGGAACGCAGCCCCAGCATTTT

size: once
J: TRBJ2-1
D: TRBD2
V: TRBV11-2
CDR3: CASRSVSGRAAGEQFF
DNA: TGTGCCAGCAGGTCAGTTAGCGGGAGGGCCGCGGGTGAGCAGTTCTTC

size: .
J: TRBJ2-1
D: .
V: TRBV7-2
CDR3: CASSPDGQEHEQFF
DNA: TGTGCCAGCAGCCCAGATGGCCAGGAGCATGAGCAGTTCTTC

size: .
J: TRBJ2-3
D: .
V: TRBV5-1
CDR3: CASSGQGTDTQYF
DNA: TGCGCCAGCAGCGGACAAGGCACAGATACGCAGTATTTT

size: .
J: TRBJ2-7
D: .
V: TRBV4-2
CDR3: CASSQNYEQYF
DNA: TGTGCCAGCAGCCAAAACTACGAGCAGTACTTC

size: .
J: TRBJ1-4
D: .
V: TRBV28
CDR3: CASSSPSAKANEKLFF
DNA: TGTGCCAGCAGTTCCCCTTCCGCTAAGGCTAATGAAAAACTGTTTTTT

size: once
J: TRBJ2-6
D: TRBD1
V: TRBV4-3
CDR3: CASSQDQRTGFSGANVLTF
DNA: TGCGCCAGCAGCCAAGATCAGAGGACAGGGTTCTCTGGGGCCAACGTCCTGACTTTC

size: .
J: TRBJ2-5
D: TRBD1
V: TRBV7-2
CDR3: CASSLMTGALQETQYF
DNA: TGTGCCAGCAGCTTAATGACAGGGGCACTCCAAGAGACCCAGTACTTC

size: .
J: TRBJ2-1
D: .
V: TRBV4-2
CDR3: CASSREADSYNEQFF
DNA: TGTGCCAGCAGCCGAGAAGCGGACTCCTACAATGAGCAGTTCTTC

size: .
J: TRBJ1-2
D: TRBD1
V: TRBV11-2
CDR3: CASSSRRQGNYGYTF
DNA: TGTGCCAGCAGCTCCCGCCGACAGGGCAACTATGGCTACACCTTC

size: .
J: TRBJ2-7
D: .
V: TRBV6-1
CDR3: CASSPFQDSYEQYF
DNA: TGTGCCAGCAGCCCCTTCCAGGATTCCTACGAGCAGTACTTC

size: .
J: TRBJ1-2
D: .
V: TRBV28
CDR3: CATTDEVYGYTF
DNA: TGTGCCACCACAGACGAGGTATATGGCTACACCTTC

size: .
J: TRBJ1-1
D: .
V: TRBV7-2
CDR3: CASSLVTGGATEAFF
DNA: TGTGCCAGCAGCTTAGTAACGGGGGGAGCCACTGAAGCTTTCTTT

size: .
J: TRBJ2-7
D: TRBD2
V: TRBV9
CDR3: CASSVATLAGVNEQYF
DNA: TGTGCCAGCAGCGTCGCCACTCTAGCGGGAGTCAACGAGCAGTACTTC

size: .
J: TRBJ1-1
D: TRBD1
V: TRBV30
CDR3: CAWSVGTGATEAFF
DNA: TGTGCCTGGAGTGTAGGGACAGGGGCCACTGAAGCTTTCTTT

size: .
J: TRBJ2-7
D: .
V: TRBV7-7
CDR3: CASSPKTSGLGEQYF
DNA: TGTGCTAGCAGCCCCAAGACATCGGGCCTAGGCGAGCAGTACTTC

size: .
J: TRBJ2-2
D: TRBD1
V: TRBV18
CDR3: CASSAGTGNTGELFF
DNA: TGTGCCAGCTCAGCCGGGACAGGGAACACCGGGGAGCTGTTTTTT

size: .
J: TRBJ2-7
D: .
V: TRBV28
CDR3: CASSTTSEQYF
DNA: TGTGCCAGCAGTACCACATCCGAGCAGTACTTC

size: .
J: TRBJ2-1
D: TRBD2
V: TRBV7-3
CDR3: CASSSGTSAYNEQFF
DNA: TGTGCCAGCAGCTCCGGGACTAGCGCCTACAATGAGCAGTTCTTC